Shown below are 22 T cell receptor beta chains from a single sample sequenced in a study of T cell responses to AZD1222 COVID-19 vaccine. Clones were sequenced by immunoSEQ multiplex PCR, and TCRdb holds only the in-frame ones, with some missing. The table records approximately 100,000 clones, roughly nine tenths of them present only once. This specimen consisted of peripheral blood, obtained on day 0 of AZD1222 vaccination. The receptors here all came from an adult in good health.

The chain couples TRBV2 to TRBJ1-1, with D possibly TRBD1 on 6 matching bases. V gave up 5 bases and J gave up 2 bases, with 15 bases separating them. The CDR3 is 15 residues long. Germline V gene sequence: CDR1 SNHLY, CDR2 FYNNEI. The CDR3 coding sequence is TGTGCCAGCAGTTTAGACAGGTCCTCTAACACTGAAGCTTTCTTT. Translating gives CASSLDRSSNTEAFF. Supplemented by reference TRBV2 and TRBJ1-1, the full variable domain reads EPEVTQTPSHQVTQMGQEVILRCVPISNHLYFYWYRQILGQKVEFLVSFYNNEISEKSEIFDDQFSVERPDGSNFTLKIRSTKLEDSAMYFCASSLDRSSNTEAFFGQGTRLTVV.

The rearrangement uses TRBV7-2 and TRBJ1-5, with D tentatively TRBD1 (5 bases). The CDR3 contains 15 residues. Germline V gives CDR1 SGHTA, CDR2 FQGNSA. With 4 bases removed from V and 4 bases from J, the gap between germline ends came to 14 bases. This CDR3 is CASSSHARENQPQHF. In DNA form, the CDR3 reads TGTGCCAGCAGCTCCCACGCCAGGGAGAATCAGCCCCAGCATTTT.

DNA for the CDR3: TGTGCCAGCAGCCAGGGGTCCGCCGGGGAGCTGTTTTTT. As protein: CASSQGSAGELFF. The chain couples TRBV28 to TRBJ2-2, with D possibly TRBD1 on 6 matching bases. From germline, CDR1 is MDHEN and CDR2 SYDVKM. V was shortened by 6 bases and J by 6 bases, with 11 bases between the two germline ends. The CDR3 totals 13 residues.

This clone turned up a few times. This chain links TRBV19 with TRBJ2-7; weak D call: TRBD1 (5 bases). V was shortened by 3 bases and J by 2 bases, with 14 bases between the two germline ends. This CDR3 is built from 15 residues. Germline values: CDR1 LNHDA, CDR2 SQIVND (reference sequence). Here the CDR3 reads CASSIAWGITYEQYF. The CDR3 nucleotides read TGTGCCAGTAGTATCGCCTGGGGCATTACCTACGAGCAGTACTTC.

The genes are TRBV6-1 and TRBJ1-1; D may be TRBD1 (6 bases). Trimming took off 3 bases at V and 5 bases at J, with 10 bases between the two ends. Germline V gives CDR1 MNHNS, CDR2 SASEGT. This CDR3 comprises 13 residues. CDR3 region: CASSDQGGTEAFF. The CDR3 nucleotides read TGTGCCAGCAGTGACCAAGGGGGTACTGAAGCTTTCTTT.

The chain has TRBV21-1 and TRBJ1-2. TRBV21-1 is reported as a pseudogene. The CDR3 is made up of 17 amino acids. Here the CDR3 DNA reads TGTGCCAGCAGCAAACGGGGCAGACCGAGAGGCAACTATGGCTACACCTTC. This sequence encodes CASSKRGRPRGNYGYTF.

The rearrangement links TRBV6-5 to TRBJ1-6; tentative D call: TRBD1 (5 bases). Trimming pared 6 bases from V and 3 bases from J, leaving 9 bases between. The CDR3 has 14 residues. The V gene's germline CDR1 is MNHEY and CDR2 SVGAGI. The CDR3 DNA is TGTGCCAGCAGACAGGACCTCTATAATTCACCCCTCCACTTT. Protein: CASRQDLYNSPLHF.

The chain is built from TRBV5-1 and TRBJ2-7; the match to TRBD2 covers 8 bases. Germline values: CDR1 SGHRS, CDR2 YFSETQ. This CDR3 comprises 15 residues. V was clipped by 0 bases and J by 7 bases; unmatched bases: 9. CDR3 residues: CASSLALAGRSEQYF. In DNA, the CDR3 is TGCGCCAGCAGCTTGGCCCTAGCGGGTCGTAGTGAGCAGTACTTC. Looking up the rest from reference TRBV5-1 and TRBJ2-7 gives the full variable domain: KAGVTQTPRYLIKTRGQQVTLSCSPISGHRSVSWYQQTPGQGLQFLFEYFSETQRNKGNFPGRFSGRQFSNSRSEMNVSTLELGDSALYLCASSLALAGRSEQYFGPGTRLTVT.

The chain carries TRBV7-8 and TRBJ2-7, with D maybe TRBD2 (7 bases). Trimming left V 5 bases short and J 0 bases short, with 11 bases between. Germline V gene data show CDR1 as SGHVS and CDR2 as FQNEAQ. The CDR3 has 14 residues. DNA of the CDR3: TGTGCCAGCAGCCGGGGGGCCCTCTCCTACGAGCAGTACTTC. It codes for CASSRGALSYEQYF.

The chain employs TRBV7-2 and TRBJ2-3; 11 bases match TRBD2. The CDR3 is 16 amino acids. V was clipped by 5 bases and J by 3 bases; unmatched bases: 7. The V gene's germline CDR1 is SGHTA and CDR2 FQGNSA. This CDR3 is CASSRSGGARTDTQYF. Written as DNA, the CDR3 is TGTGCCAGCAGCCGTAGCGGGGGGGCGAGGACAGATACGCAGTATTTT.

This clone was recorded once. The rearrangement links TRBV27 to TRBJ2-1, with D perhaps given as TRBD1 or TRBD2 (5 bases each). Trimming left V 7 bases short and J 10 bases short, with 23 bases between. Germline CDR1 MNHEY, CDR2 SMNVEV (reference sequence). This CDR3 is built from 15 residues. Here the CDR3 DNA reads TGTGCCAGCATCCCATCGGGGCTACTCGCACGGGAGCAGTTCTTC. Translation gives CASIPSGLLAREQFF.

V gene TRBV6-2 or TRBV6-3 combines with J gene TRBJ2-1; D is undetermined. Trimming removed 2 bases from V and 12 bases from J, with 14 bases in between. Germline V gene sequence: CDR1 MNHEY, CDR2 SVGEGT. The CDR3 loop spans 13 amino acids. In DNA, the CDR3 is TGTGCCAGCAGTTACCGGCGAAGTGCGGCGCAGTTCTTC. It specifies CASSYRRSAAQFF.

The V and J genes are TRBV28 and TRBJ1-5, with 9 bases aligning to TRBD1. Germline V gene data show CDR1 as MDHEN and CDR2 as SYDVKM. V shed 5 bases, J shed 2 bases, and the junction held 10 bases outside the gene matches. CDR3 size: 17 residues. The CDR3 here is CASSGDREGGGNQPQHF. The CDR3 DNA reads TGTGCCAGCAGTGGGGACAGGGAAGGCGGTGGCAATCAGCCCCAGCATTTT.

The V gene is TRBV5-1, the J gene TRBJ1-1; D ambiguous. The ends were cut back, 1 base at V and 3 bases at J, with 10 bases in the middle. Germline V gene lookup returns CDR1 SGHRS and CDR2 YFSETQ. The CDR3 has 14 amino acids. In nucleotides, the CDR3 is TGCGCCAGCAGCTTGCTGCTTGGGGACACTGAAGCTTTCTTT. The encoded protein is CASSLLLGDTEAFF.

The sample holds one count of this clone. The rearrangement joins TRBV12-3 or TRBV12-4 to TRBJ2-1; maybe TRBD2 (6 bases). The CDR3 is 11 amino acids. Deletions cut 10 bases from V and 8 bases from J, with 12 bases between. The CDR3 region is CATRGLHEQFF. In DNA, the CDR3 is TGTGCCACCCGGGGACTCCATGAGCAGTTCTTC.

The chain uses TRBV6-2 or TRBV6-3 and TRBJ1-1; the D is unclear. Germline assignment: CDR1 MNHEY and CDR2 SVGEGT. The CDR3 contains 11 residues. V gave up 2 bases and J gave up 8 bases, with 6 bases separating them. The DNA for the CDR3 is TGTGCCAGCAGTTACCCGGCAGAAGCTTTCTTT. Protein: CASSYPAEAFF.

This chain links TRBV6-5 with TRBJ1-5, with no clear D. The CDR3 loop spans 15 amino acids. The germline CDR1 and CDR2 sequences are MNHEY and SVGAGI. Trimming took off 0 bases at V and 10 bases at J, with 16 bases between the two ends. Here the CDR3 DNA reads TGTGCCAGCAGTTACTCAATGACGGACGATCGTCCCCAGCATTTT. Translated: CASSYSMTDDRPQHF.

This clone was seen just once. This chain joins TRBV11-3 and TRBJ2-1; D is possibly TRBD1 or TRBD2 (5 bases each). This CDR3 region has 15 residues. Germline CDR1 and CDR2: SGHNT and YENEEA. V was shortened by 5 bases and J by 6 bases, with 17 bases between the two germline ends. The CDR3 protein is CASSPSDGASNEQFF. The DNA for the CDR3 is TGTGCCAGCAGCCCTTCCGACGGGGCCTCCAATGAGCAGTTCTTC.

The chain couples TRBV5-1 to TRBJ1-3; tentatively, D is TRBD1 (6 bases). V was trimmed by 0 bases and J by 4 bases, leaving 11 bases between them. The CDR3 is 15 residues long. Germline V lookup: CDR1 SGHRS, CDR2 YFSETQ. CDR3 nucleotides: TGCGCCAGCAGCTTGGTACAGGGTGGAGGAAACACCATATATTTT. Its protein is CASSLVQGGGNTIYF.

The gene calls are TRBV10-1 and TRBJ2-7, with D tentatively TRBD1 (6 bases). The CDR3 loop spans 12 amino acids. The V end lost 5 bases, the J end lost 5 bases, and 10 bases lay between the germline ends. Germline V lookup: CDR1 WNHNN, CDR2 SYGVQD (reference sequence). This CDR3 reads CASSSGADEQYF. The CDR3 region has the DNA TGCGCCAGCAGTTCAGGGGCAGACGAGCAGTACTTC.

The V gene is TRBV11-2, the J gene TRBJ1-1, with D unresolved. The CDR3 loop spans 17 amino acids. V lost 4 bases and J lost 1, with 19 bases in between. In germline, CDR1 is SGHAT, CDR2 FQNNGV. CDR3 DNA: TGTGCCAGCAGCTCCGTAGAAGCAGGTTGGGGGAACACTGAAGCTTTCTTT. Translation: CASSSVEAGWGNTEAFF. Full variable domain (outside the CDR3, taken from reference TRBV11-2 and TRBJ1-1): EAGVAQSPRYKIIEKRQSVAFWCNPISGHATLYWYQQILGQGPKLLIQFQNNGVVDDSQLPKDRFSAERLKGVDSTLKIQPAKLEDSAVYLCASSSVEAGWGNTEAFFGQGTRLTVV.

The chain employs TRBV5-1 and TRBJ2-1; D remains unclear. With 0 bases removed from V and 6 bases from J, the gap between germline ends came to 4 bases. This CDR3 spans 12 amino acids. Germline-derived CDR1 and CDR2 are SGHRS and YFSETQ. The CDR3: CASSLEGNEQFF. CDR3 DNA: TGCGCCAGCAGCTTGGAAGGCAATGAGCAGTTCTTC.